The TCR beta chain under discussion was sequenced for a study of T cells in localized non-small cell lung cancer (dated by TCRdb to 2018 to 2021). Background on the whole study: T cell repertoires of about 230 early-stage NSCLC patients were analyzed, with tumors being compared against uninvolved tumor-adjacent lungs. The cohort comprised under 250 treatment-naïve NSCLC patients with resected, localized lung tumors. Of the NSCLC patients, roughly 130 were male and around 99 were female, and the mean age was approximately 66 years. Results the study describes overall, beyond this receptor: Of the top 100 tumor clones, a median of roughly 60 were detected in paired uninvolved adjacent lung; some 28 were also among that lung's top 100. Because multi-region sequencing of the tumors was not done, intratumor heterogeneity could not be ruled out. Uninvolved tumor-adjacent lung showed the highest T cell clonality, higher than tumor, which suggests more focused antigenic responses in the uninvolved tumor-adjacent lung. Since the design was exploratory, TCR variables were selected using unadjusted p-values with no false-discovery rate correction. Longer overall survival was associated with higher blood T cell density, whereas shorter survival was associated with higher adjacent-lung clonality.

The immunoSEQ Assay was used to sequence TCR beta CDR3 regions from DNA. The authors' analysis ran thus. T cell density was computed as TCR beta template counts normalized to usable DNA estimated by amplifying housekeeping genes. Richness was estimated using the preseqR package, with extrapolation to 400,000 templates for PBMC samples and to 120,000 templates for tissue samples. Clonality was defined as one minus Pielou's evenness. Tissue-enriched TCRs were identified through differential abundance testing performed on productive amino-acid clonotypes, with a minimum total count of 5 and an alpha of 0.1. The Jaccard Index and the Morisita Overlap Index were used to measure how much the repertoires overlapped between compartments. GLIPH grouped TCR beta CDR3s together with public tetramer-defined viral CDR3s, and a viral motif had to include at least three viral sequences and show V-gene enrichment. Imported from immuneACCESS, the table was reduced by TCRdb to in-frame sequences with V and J called. These copies leave out some clones; in studies compared against another copy, an unresolved V gene accounts for under half, and the cause of the remainder is not known. Clonal size and the V and J genes are those of that table, whereas D and trimming came from the DNA. This sample holds 35,000 to 40,000 clones; around 90% were observed only once. Around 2.9% of the sample belongs to the ten largest clones.

Counted from cysteine to phenylalanine, this CDR3 has 12 amino acids. Only CDR3 DNA is held: 36 bases, read in frame from base 1. The V and J ends are trimmed by 0 bases and 8 bases, leaving 6 bases between them. The germline V gene yields SNHLY for CDR1 and FYNNEI for CDR2. At diagnosis, peripheral blood, uninvolved tumor-adjacent lung and tumor were collected and were preserved as a mix of fresh-frozen and FFPE material. Blood samples were analyzed as peripheral blood mononuclear cells for TCR repertoire profiling. With regard to this clone: No cognate antigen has been identified for it. Base qualities are not at hand, and no much larger clone is one base apart.

Here the sequenced sample was peripheral blood, taken before any cancer treatment. The receptor's source is a woman aged 40 to 75 with stage I lung adenocarcinoma. The chain employs TRBV2 and TRBJ2-3; the best D guess is TRBD1, with 6 bases matching. The nucleotide sequence is given as TGTGCCAGCAGTGAAGCAGGGGGTACGCAGTATTTT. Its translation reads: CASSEAGGTQYF.